The clone carrying this T cell receptor (beta chain) appeared once. Its antigen is not identified. The sample originates from a study of OX40 agonist ivuxolimab in advanced cancers. Study information: Antecedent anti-PD-1, anti-PD-L1 or anti-CTLA-4 therapy was permissible, with roughly 36% having received some.

CDR3 length equals 15 residues. Germline CDR1 is PRHDT and CDR2 is FYEKMQ (reference sequence). Trimming left V 5 bases short and J 5 bases short, with 18 bases between. General study points: CD8+ T cells averaged more expanded clones than CD4+.

The repertoire was sequenced with immunoSEQ multiplex PCR; TCRdb's copy has only in-frame clones and lacks some. Of 10,000 to 13,000 clones in the sample, approximately 84% were seen once. Autoimmune disease history or systemic immunosuppression disqualified patients. Samples of blood were obtained at baseline, on cycle 4 day 1, and on cycle 7 day 1. Material: CD4+ or CD8+ T cells sorted from blood, obtained in a trial of the OX40 agonist ivuxolimab. This TCR was recovered from an adult with an advanced solid tumor such as melanoma, head and neck, liver or kidney cancer. The J gene is TRBJ1-1, the V gene TRBV13; perhaps TRBD1 as D (5 bases). The CDR3 nucleotides are TGTGCCAGCAGCCCAAATACAGGTCTGGGGACTGAAGCTTTCTTT. Its protein product is CASSPNTGLGTEAFF. The full variable domain, rest sourced from reference TRBV13 and TRBJ1-1, is AAGVIQSPRHLIKEKRETATLKCYPIPRHDTVYWYQQGPGQDPQFLISFYEKMQSDKGSIPDRFSAQQFSDYHSELNMSSLELGDSALYFCASSPNTGLGTEAFFGQGTRLTVV.